Detailed here is one TCR beta chain. As originally analysed: Using reference gene primer amplification, nucleated cell counts were estimated. The method was immunoSEQ multiplex PCR; TCRdb's version includes in-frame clones alone and lacks a portion of them. D and trimming come from the DNA, and the V and J calls and clone size come from that table. Here the sample spans under 350,000 clones, around four fifths being singletons. The sample is drawn from a study of blood T cell repertoires in COVID-19. Overall study context: COVID-19 samples from acute and convalescent phases originated in the United States, Italy and Spain. Nucleic acid was either cDNA or gDNA, and it came from T cells, B-cell-depleted T cells, or PBMCs.

V dropped 3 bases and J dropped 6 bases, with 12 bases sitting between them. Germline V gives CDR1 MNHNS, CDR2 SASEGT. CDR3 size: 13 residues. This chain joins TRBV6-1 and TRBJ2-7; possible D gene TRBD1, 6 bases. The TCR comes from a man between 60 and 70 years old who had recovered from COVID-19. The material sequenced was peripheral blood. CDR3 in amino acids: CASSDTGTGEQYF. CDR3 DNA: TGTGCCAGCAGTGACACAGGGACGGGCGAGCAGTACTTC.